The clone carrying this T cell receptor (beta chain) came up once. This sample was included in a study of preoperative IRX-2 immunotherapy in early breast cancer. The table came from immunoSEQ multiplex PCR; TCRdb's copy has only in-frame clones and leaves some out. The table has tens of thousands of clones, just under 90% seen once. The germline CDR1 and CDR2 sequences are SGHRS and YFSETQ. The CDR3 length is 15 residues. V lost 0 bases, J lost 3 bases, and 7 bases lay in between. Treatment indicated: preoperative locoregional IRX-2 cytokine immunotherapy. This clonotype was sampled from a human donor with breast cancer. This chain connects TRBV5-1 to TRBJ1-6; unclear D gene. This specimen was tumor tissue, taken after IRX-2 immunotherapy. CDR3 in amino acids: CASSLGDLYNSPLHF. The CDR3 region has the DNA TGCGCCAGCAGCTTGGGAGACCTCTATAATTCACCCCTCCACTTT.